The 15 T cell receptor beta chains below all came from one sample that was sequenced in a study of PD-1 blockade in classical Hodgkin lymphoma. No patient escaped relapse after autologous stem cell transplantation, and brentuximab vedotin exposure varied. The method was immunoSEQ multiplex PCR; TCRdb's version includes in-frame clones alone and lacks a portion of them. Of tens of thousands of clones listed, approximately 70% were seen once; the top ten hold approximately 11%. This specimen was peripheral blood mononuclear cells (PBMCs), taken at baseline. Every receptor here comes from a human donor with classical Hodgkin lymphoma.

The chain employs TRBV6-5 and TRBJ1-2, with D unclear. This CDR3 comprises 16 residues. Germline CDR1 and CDR2: MNHEY and SVGAGI. V lost 0 bases and J 8 bases, leaving 19 bases between the germline ends. The CDR3 spells CASSYSTVANKGGYTF. Written as DNA, the CDR3 is TGTGCCAGCAGTTACTCGACGGTGGCGAACAAAGGCGGCTACACCTTC.

A few counts support this clone. The chain carries TRBV2 and TRBJ1-2; 12 positions match TRBD1. CDR3 length equals 16 residues. Germline assignment: CDR1 SNHLY and CDR2 FYNNEI. With 4 bases clipped from V and 3 bases from J, the junction kept 6 bases outside the gene matches. The CDR3 DNA sequence: TGTGCCAGCAGTGCCGGGACAGGGGGCTCTTACTATGGCTACACCTTC. It specifies CASSAGTGGSYYGYTF. Full variable domain (remainder filled in from reference TRBV2 and TRBJ1-2): EPEVTQTPSHQVTQMGQEVILRCVPISNHLYFYWYRQILGQKVEFLVSFYNNEISEKSEIFDDQFSVERPDGSNFTLKIRSTKLEDSAMYFCASSAGTGGSYYGYTFGSGTRLTVV.

The V call is TRBV11-2, the J call TRBJ2-3; the match to TRBD1 covers 8 bases. Germline V gives CDR1 SGHAT, CDR2 FQNNGV. The CDR3 is 17 amino acids. Losses at the gene ends were 4 bases for V and 5 bases for J; bases not matched to a gene: 14. The CDR3: CASSSLQGVLRRDTQYF. The CDR3 DNA reads as TGTGCCAGCAGCTCGTTACAGGGGGTTCTGAGGCGAGATACGCAGTATTTT.

This chain links TRBV5-4 with TRBJ2-2; tentative D call: TRBD1 (6 bases). The germline V and J ends were trimmed by 6 bases and 6 bases, with 15 bases remaining between them. Germline V gene data show CDR1 as SGHNT and CDR2 as YYREEE (reference sequence). The CDR3 is 14 residues long. The CDR3 is CASTLGGAAGELFF. The CDR3, as DNA: TGTGCCAGCACCTTAGGGGGAGCGGCCGGGGAGCTGTTTTTT. The whole variable domain, remainder taken from reference TRBV5-4 and TRBJ2-2, is ETGVTQSPTHLIKTRGQQVTLRCSSQSGHNTVSWYQQALGQGPQFIFQYYREEENGRGNFPPRFSGLQFPNYSSELNVNALELDDSALYLCASTLGGAAGELFFGEGSRLTVL.

The chain is built from TRBV7-9 and TRBJ2-1; the D gene is possibly TRBD1 (5 bases). The germline gives CDR1 SEHNR, CDR2 FQNEAQ (reference sequence). This CDR3 has 13 residues. With 1 base removed from V and 9 bases from J, the gap between germline ends came to 10 bases. In DNA, the CDR3 is TGTGCCAGCAGCTTAGGACAGCCCCCTGAGCAGTTCTTC. Translating gives CASSLGQPPEQFF. Based on the CDR3 plus reference TRBV7-9 and TRBJ2-1, the full variable domain is DTGVSQNPRHKITKRGQNVTFRCDPISEHNRLYWYRQTLGQGPEFLTYFQNEAQLEKSRLLSDRFSAERPKGSFSTLEIQRTEQGDSAMYLCASSLGQPPEQFFGPGTRLTVL.

The sample holds a few counts of this clone. V gene TRBV7-8 combines with J gene TRBJ1-1, with D possibly being TRBD1 (6 bases). The CDR3 is 16 residues long. With 1 base removed from V and 1 base from J, the gap between germline ends came to 13 bases. Germline CDR1 reads SGHVS; CDR2 reads FQNEAQ. The DNA of the CDR3 is TGTGCCAGCAGCTTAGAACAGGGAGGTTGGAACACTGAAGCTTTCTTT. It translates to CASSLEQGGWNTEAFF.

The chain employs TRBV25-1 and TRBJ1-6; tentatively, D is TRBD1 (5 bases). In germline, CDR1 is MGHDK, CDR2 SYGVNS. The CDR3 spans 14 residues. Deletions cut 5 bases from V and 5 bases from J, with 10 bases between. The CDR3 sequence is CASSLTANNSPLHF. Here the CDR3 DNA reads TGTGCCAGCAGTTTGACAGCAAATAATTCACCCCTCCACTTT. The full variable domain, rest sourced from reference TRBV25-1 and TRBJ1-6, is EADIYQTPRYLVIGTGKKITLECSQTMGHDKMYWYQQDPGMELHLIHYSYGVNSTEKGDLSSESTVSRIRTEHFPLTLESARPSHTSQYLCASSLTANNSPLHFGNGTRLTVT.

This rearrangement joins TRBV4-1 to TRBJ2-1, with D possibly matching TRBD1 (6 bases). V lost 4 bases and J 4 bases, leaving 14 bases between the germline ends. This CDR3 is built from 15 residues. Germline assignment: CDR1 MGHRA and CDR2 YSYEKL. Here the CDR3 reads CASSRGGGLYNEQFF. CDR3 nucleotide sequence: TGCGCCAGCAGCCGTGGGGGCGGATTGTACAATGAGCAGTTCTTC.

Judged by abundance, this clone is medium-sized (0.01 to 0.1%). The chain links TRBV6-5 to TRBJ2-7, with D perhaps matching TRBD1 (6 bases). In germline, CDR1 is MNHEY, CDR2 SVGAGI. The CDR3 has 14 residues. Trimming removed 5 bases at V and 0 bases at J, with 11 bases between. CDR3 DNA sequence: TGTGCCAGCAGTAACGACAGGAACTCCTACGAGCAGTACTTC. Translated, it gives CASSNDRNSYEQYF.

The V and J genes are TRBV6-5 and TRBJ2-1, with D perhaps matching TRBD2 (6 bases). Trimming left V 6 bases short and J 3 bases short, with 15 bases between. CDR3 size: 15 residues. Germline V gives CDR1 MNHEY, CDR2 SVGAGI. DNA for the CDR3: TGTGCCAGCAGACGATCCGGGGAGGTCTACAATGAGCAGTTCTTC. This encodes CASRRSGEVYNEQFF.

The rearrangement uses TRBV4-2 and TRBJ1-1; TRBD1 might be the D (6 bases). Germline V gene lookup returns CDR1 LGHNA and CDR2 YNFKEQ. The CDR3 covers 14 residues. The V and J ends lost 1 base and 8 bases respectively, with 14 bases between them. The CDR3 loop is CASSQVEGTKEAFF. CDR3 coding DNA: TGTGCCAGCAGCCAAGTAGAGGGGACAAAAGAAGCTTTCTTT.

V and J are TRBV7-9 and TRBJ2-3; the D gene is possibly TRBD2 (6 bases). V was clipped by 6 bases and J by 4 bases, with 11 bases between them. Germline V lookup: CDR1 SEHNR, CDR2 FQNEAQ (reference sequence). The length of the CDR3 is 13 residues. CDR3 residues: CASRAGSADTQYF. The CDR3 DNA follows: TGTGCCAGCAGAGCCGGGAGCGCAGATACGCAGTATTTT.

The V call is TRBV5-1, the J call TRBJ1-1, with 9 bases matching TRBD1. In germline, CDR1 is SGHRS, CDR2 YFSETQ. There are 14 residues in the CDR3. J was trimmed by 4 bases and V by 5 bases; bases with no gene match: 6. The CDR3 sequence is CASRRGTGSTEAFF. CDR3 in DNA: TGCGCCAGCAGACGCGGGACAGGGTCCACTGAAGCTTTCTTT.

This chain joins TRBV6-1 and TRBJ2-5; D uncertain. The CDR3 is 15 residues long. The germline V gene encodes CDR1 MNHNS and CDR2 SASEGT. Trimming cost V 1 base and J 2 bases, with 11 bases left between them. The CDR3 region has the DNA TGTGCCAGCAGTGAAGTTGGCGGTCATCAAGAGACCCAGTACTTC. Translation gives CASSEVGGHQETQYF.

The rearrangement joins TRBV18 to TRBJ2-1, with TRBD1 as a possible D gene (6 bases). Deletions cut 6 bases from V and 4 bases from J, with 13 bases between. This CDR3 contains 14 residues. In germline, CDR1 is KGHSH, CDR2 LQKENI. For the CDR3, the DNA is TGTGCCAGCTCGGGACAAGGGGATTACAATGAGCAGTTCTTC. Its translation: CASSGQGDYNEQFF.